One T cell receptor (beta chain) is described in this entry. The antigen is not known. This sample is drawn from a study of post-analysis software for immune sequencing data. Study-wide context: Disease trajectories encompassed relapsing-remitting, secondary progressive and progressive-relapsing multiple sclerosis.

Incorporated into the TCR beta cDNA libraries were unique molecular identifiers, which served to reduce PCR and sequencing biases. Starting from around 0.96 to 9.9 million T cells, the study yielded approximately 460,000 cDNA molecules. TCRdb re-derived calls from the PCR reads in MiXCR, one entry per CDR3 protein. The repertoire includes about 820,000 distinct CDR3 sequences, under 70% of them detected once, and approximately 4.4% sits in the top ten. Whole-study findings and limits: In multiple sclerosis, normalized Chao1 diversity was significantly below that of controls. Same-batch preparations were strongly co-clustered by F measure.

Input material: blood. The origin of this receptor is a girl between 10 and 17 years old with multiple sclerosis.

CDR3 in amino acids: CASSLAEPRYTGELFF. The CDR3 DNA sequence: TGCGCCAGCAGCTTGGCGGAACCAAGATACACCGGGGAGCTGTTTTTT. The chain is built from TRBV5-1 and TRBJ2-2; no clear D gene. Trimming removed 0 bases from V and 3 bases from J, with 12 bases in between. Germline V gene sequence: CDR1 SGHRS, CDR2 YFSETQ. This CDR3 comprises 16 residues.